This T cell receptor (beta chain) was identified during a study of CD8+CD57+ T cells in acquired aplastic anemia. Whole-study context: Yields of DNA that came from sorted CD4+ and CD8+ cells averaged approximately 3.5 ug. Study results and caveats: Patients and controls were not found to differ significantly in CD8+ Simpson's diversity.

CDR3 and TCR beta VDJ profiling relied on a genomic DNA template. Each CDR3 protein is one row after TCRdb ran MiXCR on the reads. The sample shows around 180,000 distinct CDR3 sequences, approximately 48% of them seen only once. The patients chosen for sequencing had shown expansion of CD8+CD57+ cells (detected by flow cytometry). Severe acquired aplastic anemia was the diagnosis recorded for all patients. Details on this clonotype: Its specificity is not known.

This CDR3 region has 15 residues. Germline trimming cut 0 bases from V and 2 bases from J; bases unmatched to any gene: 5. The germline CDR1 and CDR2 sequences are SGDLS and YYNGEE. Sequenced input: sorted CD4+, CD8+, or CD8+CD57+ T cells (not recorded which) from PBMCs. The receptor comes from a human donor with aplastic anemia. V and J are TRBV9 and TRBJ2-7; 7 bases fit TRBD1. CDR3 nucleotides: TGTGCCAGCAGCGTAGCGCTTGGACAGGCCTACGAGCAGTACTTC. Its translation is CASSVALGQAYEQYF.